In this sample, the clone carrying this T cell receptor (beta chain) turned up a few times. The sample originates from a study of blood T cell repertoires in COVID-19. At the level of the study: Acute and convalescent COVID-19 samples came from the United States, Italy and Spain. PBMCs, B-cell-depleted T cells, or T cells were the source of the cDNA or gDNA that made up the material.

This CDR3 has 16 amino acids. The germline V gene encodes CDR1 SGHVS and CDR2 FQNEAQ. V gave up 1 base and J gave up 2 bases; unmatched junction bases: 8. Sequencing was performed with immunoSEQ multiplex PCR; in TCRdb, only in-frame clones are kept and a portion is missing. This sample has about 210,000 clones, with 85% found just once. Individuals drawn from 20 to 30 US areas were roughly 18 to 95 years old. The chain links TRBV7-8 to TRBJ2-7; TRBD1 matches at 7 bases. The clonotype comes from a man in his forties who had recovered from COVID-19. What was sequenced was PBMCs or T cells enriched from blood (not recorded which). For the CDR3, the DNA is TGTGCCAGCAGCTTAGGGCGACAGGGTTTGGCCTACGAGCAGTACTTC. Translating it yields CASSLGRQGLAYEQYF. The full variable domain, completed using reference TRBV7-8 and TRBJ2-7, is GAGVSQSPRYKVAKRGQDVALRCDPISGHVSLFWYQQALGQGPEFLTYFQNEAQLDKSGLPSDRFFAERPEGSVSTLKIQRTQQEDSAVYLCASSLGRQGLAYEQYFGPGTRLTVT.